This is a list of T cell receptor beta chains from one sample in a study of CD8 T cells in ankylosing spondylitis. Via MiXCR, TCRdb re-called the 5' RACE reads, giving one row per CDR3 protein. The data show a few hundred thousand distinct CDR3 sequences, 20% to 25% seen once. The sample was blood, either unsorted or a sorted T cell fraction (not recorded which). All receptors derive from a male donor with ankylosing spondylitis or in good health (not recorded which). The CDR3 runs from the conserved cysteine through the conserved F or W. The D gene is left open where the match is weak. Clone size is given for some rows only: seen once, a few or many times, or a class if the clone is expanded.

CDR3aa	CDR3nt	v_gene	len	j_gene	d_gene	abundance
CASSLDANYGYTF	TGTGCCAGCAGTTTGGACGCTAACTATGGCTACACCTTC	TRBV27	13	TRBJ1-2	-	-
CASSFLTRNEQFF	TGTGCCAGCAGTTTCCTCACTAGGAATGAGCAGTTCTTC	TRBV12-3/TRBV12-4	13	TRBJ2-1	-	few
CASSEGTGVEQYF	TGTGCCAGCAGTGAAGGGACAGGGGTCGAGCAGTACTTC	TRBV6-1	13	TRBJ2-7	TRBD1	few
CASEEGPPVLYEQYF	TGTGCCAGTGAAGAGGGGCCCCCCGTTCTGTACGAGCAGTACTTC	TRBV9	15	TRBJ2-7	-	-
CSAPPLAGGPYNEQFF	TGCAGTGCACCCCCACTAGCGGGGGGGCCCTACAATGAGCAGTTCTTC	TRBV20-1	16	TRBJ2-1	TRBD2	few
CASSYAGGMDNEQFF	TGCGCCAGCAGCTACGCAGGGGGAATGGACAATGAGCAGTTCTTC	TRBV5-1	15	TRBJ2-1	TRBD1	few
CASSPQGWETQYF	TGTGCCAGCAGTCCCCAGGGTTGGGAGACCCAGTACTTC	TRBV12-3/TRBV12-4	13	TRBJ2-5	-	few
CASSSPYRPDTQFF	TGTGCCAGCAGCTCTCCCTACCGTCCAGATACGCAGTTTTTT	TRBV11-2	14	TRBJ2-3	-	-
CASSAVTYEQYF	TGTGCCAGCAGCGCAGTTACCTACGAGCAGTACTTC	TRBV7-8	12	TRBJ2-7	-	few
CVSGYEQFF	TGTGTCAGCGGGTATGAGCAGTTCTTC	TRBV7-9	9	TRBJ2-1	-	few
CASSQDDSMNTGELFF	TGTGCCAGCAGCCAAGACGACAGCATGAACACCGGGGAGCTGTTTTTT	TRBV3-1	16	TRBJ2-2	-	-
CASSSGETYEQYF	TGTGCCAGCAGCTCCGGTGAAACCTACGAGCAGTACTTC	TRBV14	13	TRBJ2-7	-	-
CASTPSGWGNQPQHF	TGTGCCAGTACCCCCTCGGGTTGGGGCAATCAGCCCCAGCATTTT	TRBV19	15	TRBJ1-5	-	-
CASRTGRYGYTF	TGTGCCAGCAGGACCGGACGGTATGGCTACACCTTC	TRBV12-3/TRBV12-4	12	TRBJ1-2	-	few
CASSQVQGTGANVLTF	TGTGCCAGCAGCCAAGTTCAGGGGACAGGGGCCAACGTCCTGACTTTC	TRBV3-1	16	TRBJ2-6	-	-
CASSYERTGGETQYF	TGTGCCAGCAGTTACGAAAGGACGGGCGGGGAGACCCAGTACTTC	TRBV6-5	15	TRBJ2-5	-	few
CASSQPSGAIPGELFF	TGTGCCAGCAGTCAACCCTCGGGGGCAATCCCCGGGGAGCTGTTTTTT	TRBV12-3/TRBV12-4	16	TRBJ2-2	-	-
CASRDLTEANTGELFF	TGTGCCAGCAGGGATCTGACAGAAGCGAACACCGGGGAGCTGTTTTTT	TRBV2	16	TRBJ2-2	-	-
CSADIVGPRSSSTDTQYF	TGCAGTGCGGACATCGTGGGGCCCCGCTCCTCTAGCACAGATACGCAGTATTTT	TRBV20-1	18	TRBJ2-3	-	-
CASSWGPGQRGNEQFF	TGTGCCAGCTCCTGGGGCCCGGGACAGCGTGGGAATGAGCAGTTCTTC	TRBV6-1	16	TRBJ2-1	TRBD1	few
CASSFAGGASYEQYF	TGTGCCAGCAGCTTTGCGGGCGGGGCCTCCTACGAGCAGTACTTC	TRBV5-5	15	TRBJ2-7	-	few
CASRTNRAVFNNEQFF	TGTGCCAGCAGGACCAACAGAGCCGTTTTCAACAATGAGCAGTTCTTC	TRBV6-1	16	TRBJ2-1	-	-
CASRGGGGDNQPQHF	TGTGCCAGCAGGGGGGGCGGGGGAGACAATCAGCCCCAGCATTTT	TRBV12-3/TRBV12-4	15	TRBJ1-5	-	few
CASSPQGTGTSYEQYF	TGTGCCAGCAGTCCCCAAGGGACAGGCACCTCCTACGAGCAGTACTTC	TRBV12-3/TRBV12-4	16	TRBJ2-7	TRBD1	-
CSALTSGGPSYNEQFF	TGCAGTGCCCTGACTAGCGGGGGGCCCTCCTACAATGAGCAGTTCTTC	TRBV20-1	16	TRBJ2-1	TRBD2	few
CSAREGRGVSYEQYF	TGCAGTGCTAGAGAGGGGCGGGGGGTCTCCTACGAACAGTACTTC	TRBV20-1	15	TRBJ2-7	TRBD2	few
CASRPGLAFYEQYF	TGTGCCAGCAGACCGGGACTAGCGTTCTACGAGCAGTACTTC	TRBV12-3/TRBV12-4	14	TRBJ2-7	TRBD2	few
CSARTLRPDTQYF	TGCAGTGCTAGAACTCTACGGCCGGATACGCAGTATTTT	TRBV20-1	13	TRBJ2-3	-	few
CASSAPSNTGELFF	TGTGCCAGCAGCGCCCCCTCGAACACCGGGGAGCTGTTTTTT	TRBV11-2	14	TRBJ2-2	-	-
CASSFPPGAGVTDTQYF	TGTGCCAGCAGTTTCCCCCCAGGAGCGGGTGTCACAGATACGCAGTATTTT	TRBV27	17	TRBJ2-3	-	-
CASSLGRTGHSNQPQHF	TGTGCCAGCAGCTTAGGAAGGACAGGGCATAGCAATCAGCCCCAGCATTTT	TRBV7-2	17	TRBJ1-5	TRBD1	few
CSGTGTGAPYEQYF	TGCAGCGGTACCGGGACAGGGGCCCCCTACGAGCAGTACTTC	TRBV29-1	14	TRBJ2-7	TRBD1	few
CASSFPKHQSIAGGKNTEAFF	TGTGCCAGCAGTTTTCCTAAGCACCAGTCGATCGCCGGAGGGAAGAACACTGAAGCTTTCTTT	TRBV12-3/TRBV12-4	21	TRBJ1-1	-	-
CASSTGLSGANVLTF	TGTGCCAGTAGTACCGGGTTGTCTGGGGCCAACGTCCTGACTTTC	TRBV19	15	TRBJ2-6	-	-
CASSPRQGEITEAFF	TGCGCCAGCAGCCCAAGACAGGGGGAAATCACTGAAGCTTTCTTT	TRBV5-1	15	TRBJ1-1	TRBD1	few
CASSLGGGPYNEQFF	TGTGCCAGCAGTTTGGGGGGGGGCCCCTACAATGAGCAGTTCTTC	TRBV12-3/TRBV12-4	15	TRBJ2-1	-	many
CASSPTPSITGELFF	TGCGCCAGCAGCCCGACCCCCTCGATCACCGGGGAGCTGTTTTTT	TRBV5-1	15	TRBJ2-2	-	few
CASSLVGRGGETQYF	TGTGCCAGCAGCTTAGTTGGCAGGGGCGGAGAGACCCAGTACTTC	TRBV11-2	15	TRBJ2-5	-	-
CASSLGGGARNEQFF	TGTGCCAGCAGTTTGGGAGGGGGGGCTCGCAATGAGCAGTTCTTC	TRBV12-3/TRBV12-4	15	TRBJ2-1	-	many
CASRAGGHNEQFF	TGTGCCAGCCGGGCGGGGGGCCACAATGAGCAGTTCTTC	TRBV7-3	13	TRBJ2-1	TRBD2	-
CASSQDLGGAGEQFF	TGCGCCAGCAGCCAAGATTTAGGGGGGGCAGGGGAGCAGTTCTTC	TRBV4-1	15	TRBJ2-1	-	-
CSVEVVGAGGVEQYF	TGCAGCGTTGAAGTGGTGGGGGCAGGGGGTGTTGAGCAGTACTTC	TRBV29-1	15	TRBJ2-7	TRBD1	-
CASSSPSGGVYEQYF	TGTGCCAGCAGTTCCCCGAGCGGGGGGGTCTACGAGCAGTACTTC	TRBV27	15	TRBJ2-7	TRBD2	few
CASSLTGDWVEQYF	TGTGCCAGCAGTCTTACAGGGGATTGGGTCGAGCAGTACTTC	TRBV27	14	TRBJ2-7	TRBD1	few
CATSKIPTANYGYTF	TGTGCCACCAGCAAAATACCGACAGCAAACTATGGCTACACCTTC	TRBV15	15	TRBJ1-2	-	-
CASSASLSNTGELFF	TGCGCCAGCAGCGCTTCGCTTTCTAACACCGGGGAGCTGTTTTTT	TRBV5-1	15	TRBJ2-2	-	-
CASTRALNEKLFF	TGTGCCAGCACCAGGGCCTTAAATGAAAAACTGTTTTTT	TRBV12-3/TRBV12-4	13	TRBJ1-4	-	-
CSARDLQFLETQYF	TGCAGTGCTAGAGATTTACAGTTCCTTGAGACCCAGTACTTC	TRBV20-1	14	TRBJ2-5	-	few